Here is one T cell receptor beta chain with its context. TCRdb redid the calling of the 5' RACE reads with MiXCR, one entry per CDR3 protein. The sample has about 42,000 distinct CDR3 sequences; less than 8.5% are singletons. V dropped 5 bases and J dropped 5 bases, with 4 bases sitting between them. CDR3 length: 11 amino acids. The germline V gene encodes CDR1 SEHNR and CDR2 FQNEAQ (reference sequence). This sample is drawn from a study of early T cells in non-severe SARS-CoV-2 infection. Study as a whole: Sequencing was performed on bulk RNA from unsorted whole blood, leaving chains unpaired.

The sequenced sample consisted of whole blood. V gene TRBV7-9 combines with J gene TRBJ2-4; D uncertain. The TCR was taken from an adult who was a healthcare worker with PCR-confirmed SARS-CoV-2 infection or an uninfected control (not recorded which). CDR3 in DNA: TGTGCCAGCAGCACCCAAAACATTCAGTACTTC. It codes for CASSTQNIQYF.